This T cell receptor beta chain stems from a study of T-cell reconstitution after alpha-beta-depleted transplantation in children (TCRdb year 2016). Regarding the research as a whole: Using TCR repertoire profiling, the study followed T-cell immune reconstitution in a quantitative way in children after TCRalphabeta/CD19-depleted allogeneic hematopoietic cell transplantation. Here is what the overall study found, with its caveats: Over subsequent months, a decline in hyperexpanded clone frequencies was noted, and after one year, T-cell counts and TCRbeta diversity were mostly ascribed to newly produced T cells. The apparently early recovery of alphabetaT-cell counts about two months after transplant reportedly depended on only several hundred rapidly expanded clones that came from non-depleted graft cells. The high TCRbeta diversity at day 60 in some patients was ascribed to recipient T cells and intrathymic progenitors that had survived conditioning.

The sample's treatment or condition label, in plain terms: allogeneic hematopoietic cell transplantation with graft depleted of TCRalphabeta T cells and CD19 B cells. Transplant recipients were children who received TCRalphabeta/CD19-depleted allogeneic hematopoietic cell grafts. There are 12 amino acids in the CDR3, from cysteine to phenylalanine inclusive. The sequence is cut down to CDR3 DNA, 36 bases in frame from base 1. Sequences SGHNT (CDR1) and YENEEA (CDR2) are obtained from the germline V gene. The germline ends are 9 bases apart after V is trimmed by 5 bases and J by 7 bases. Library creation used PCR. This sample was sequenced with an Illumina HiSeq 2500. TCR library preparation used molecular barcoding, with unique molecular identifiers applied to normalize quantification of the TCRbeta repertoire. TCRdb reanalyzed the raw reads on its own, using fastp at Q25 for trimming and MiXCR for clone calling, and kept in-frame beta chains. CDR3 protein sequences are deduplicated, and each keeps its most common genes and DNA. The table for this sample lists more than 400,000 distinct CDR3 sequences; approximately 41% of them were counted only once. The ten largest account for around 29% of the sample.

Worth noting for this clonotype: The target of this receptor is not known. No much larger clonotype is one base removed from it; base qualities were not supplied.

The sample here was PBMCs, taken before TCRalphabeta/CD19-depleted stem cell transplant. The chain is encoded by TRBV11-3 joined to TRBJ2-1, with no confidently assigned D gene. This sequence was found in a girl aged 2 to 9 with aplastic anemia, due to receive a stem cell transplant. CDR3 sequence: CASSTRGNEQFF. Here is the DNA: TGTGCCAGCAGCACCCGTGGTAATGAGCAGTTCTTC.